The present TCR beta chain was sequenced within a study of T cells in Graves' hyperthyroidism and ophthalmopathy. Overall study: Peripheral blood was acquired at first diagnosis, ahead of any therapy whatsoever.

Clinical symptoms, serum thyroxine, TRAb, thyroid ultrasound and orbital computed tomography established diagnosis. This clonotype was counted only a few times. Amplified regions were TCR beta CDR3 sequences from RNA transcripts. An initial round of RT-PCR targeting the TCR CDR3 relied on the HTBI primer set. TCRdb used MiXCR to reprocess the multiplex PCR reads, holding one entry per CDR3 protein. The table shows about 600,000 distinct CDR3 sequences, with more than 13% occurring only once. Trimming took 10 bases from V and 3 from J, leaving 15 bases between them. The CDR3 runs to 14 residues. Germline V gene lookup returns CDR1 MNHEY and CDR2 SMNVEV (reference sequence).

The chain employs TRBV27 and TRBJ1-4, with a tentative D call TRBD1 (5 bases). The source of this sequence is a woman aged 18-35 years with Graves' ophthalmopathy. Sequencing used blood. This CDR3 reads CATKLRGANEKLFF. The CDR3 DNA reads TGTGCCACCAAATTGAGAGGGGCTAATGAAAAACTGTTTTTT.